One and the same sample provided the 5 T cell receptor beta chains below, sequenced in a study of siplizumab effects on memory and regulatory T cells. The repertoire was sequenced with immunoSEQ multiplex PCR; TCRdb's copy has only in-frame clones and lacks some. Found here are roughly 50,000 clones, 95% to 97% of them singletons; the top ten hold 0.64%. Material for sequencing was naive CD4+ T cells sorted from blood. The receptor set was obtained from a human donor in good health.

The chain combines TRBV5-1 with TRBJ1-2, with D possibly TRBD1 on 6 matching bases. The ends were cut back, 0 bases at V and 8 bases at J, with 14 bases in the middle. Germline-derived CDR1 and CDR2 are SGHRS and YFSETQ. This CDR3 comprises 14 residues. CDR3 DNA sequence: TGCGCCAGCAGCTTGGCCGTTTTCAGGGGAGGCTACACCTTC. Protein sequence: CASSLAVFRGGYTF.

The chain has TRBV9 and TRBJ1-2; tentatively, D is TRBD1 (5 bases). V shed 0 bases and J shed 2 bases, with 11 bases lying between them. The CDR3 is made up of 15 amino acids. CDR1 and CDR2 (germline): SGDLS, YYNGEE. Here the CDR3 reads CASSVAQGPNYGYTF. CDR3 in DNA: TGTGCCAGCAGCGTAGCTCAGGGACCAAACTATGGCTACACCTTC. The whole variable domain, filled in from reference TRBV9 and TRBJ1-2, reads DSGVTQTPKHLITATGQRVTLRCSPRSGDLSVYWYQQSLDQGLQFLIQYYNGEERAKGNILERFSAQQFPDLHSELNLSSLELGDSALYFCASSVAQGPNYGYTFGSGTRLTVV.

This chain joins TRBV6-6 and TRBJ2-5; D is ambiguous. The CDR3 is 14 amino acids. The germline gives CDR1 MNHNY, CDR2 SVGAGI (reference sequence). V lost 5 bases and J 4 bases, leaving 14 bases between the germline ends. This CDR3 reads CASSNLGPLETQYF. CDR3 in DNA: TGTGCCAGCAGTAACTTGGGCCCACTAGAGACCCAGTACTTC.

The V and J genes are TRBV6-1 and TRBJ1-5; 7 positions agree with TRBD1. Germline V CDR1 and CDR2: MNHNS, SASEGT. V trimming: 7 bases; J trimming: 2 bases; junction bases outside the gene matches: 5. The CDR3 is 14 residues long. The CDR3 is CASTDRAGNQPQHF. The CDR3 nucleotides read TGTGCCAGCACCGACAGGGCTGGCAATCAGCCCCAGCATTTT.

The chain recombines TRBV6-1 with TRBJ2-7; 7 bases agree with TRBD1. Germline V lookup: CDR1 MNHNS, CDR2 SASEGT. This CDR3 has 15 residues. Unmatched junction bases numbered 17, after V lost 10 bases and J lost 5 bases. DNA for the CDR3: TGTGCCATCGAAACTTTGGCAGGGGGTCGCAACGAGCAGTACTTC. Protein: CAIETLAGGRNEQYF.